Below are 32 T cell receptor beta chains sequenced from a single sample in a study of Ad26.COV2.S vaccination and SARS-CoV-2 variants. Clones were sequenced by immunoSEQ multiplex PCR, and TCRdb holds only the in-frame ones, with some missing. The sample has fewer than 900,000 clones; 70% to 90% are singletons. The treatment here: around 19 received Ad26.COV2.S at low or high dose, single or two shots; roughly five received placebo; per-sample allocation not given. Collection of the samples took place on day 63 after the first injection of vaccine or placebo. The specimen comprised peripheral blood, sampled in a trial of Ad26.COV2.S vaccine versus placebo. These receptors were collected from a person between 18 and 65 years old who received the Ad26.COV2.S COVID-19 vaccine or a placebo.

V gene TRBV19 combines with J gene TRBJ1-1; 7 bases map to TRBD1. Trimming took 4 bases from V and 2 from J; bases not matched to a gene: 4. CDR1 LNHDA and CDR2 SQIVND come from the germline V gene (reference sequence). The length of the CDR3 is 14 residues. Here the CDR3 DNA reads TGTGCCAGTAGTACCCGGGACAGAAACACTGAAGCTTTCTTT. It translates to CASSTRDRNTEAFF. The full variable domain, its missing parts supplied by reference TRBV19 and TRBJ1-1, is DGGITQSPKYLFRKEGQNVTLSCEQNLNHDAMYWYRQDPGQGLRLIYYSQIVNDFQKGDIAEGYSVSREKKESFPLTVTSAQKNPTAFYLCASSTRDRNTEAFFGQGTRLTVV.

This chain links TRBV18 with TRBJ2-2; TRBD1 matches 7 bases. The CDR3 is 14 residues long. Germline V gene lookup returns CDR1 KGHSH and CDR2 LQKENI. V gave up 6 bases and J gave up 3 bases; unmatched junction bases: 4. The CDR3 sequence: CASSRDRDTGELFF. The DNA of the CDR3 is TGTGCCAGCTCTCGAGACAGGGACACCGGGGAGCTGTTTTTT.

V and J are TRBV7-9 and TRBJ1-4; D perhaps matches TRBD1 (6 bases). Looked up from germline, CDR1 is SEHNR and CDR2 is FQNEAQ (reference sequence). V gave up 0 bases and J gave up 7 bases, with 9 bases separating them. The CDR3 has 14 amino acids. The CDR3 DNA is TGTGCCAGCAGCTTAGCAGGGGGGGTTGAAAAACTGTTTTTT. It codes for CASSLAGGVEKLFF.

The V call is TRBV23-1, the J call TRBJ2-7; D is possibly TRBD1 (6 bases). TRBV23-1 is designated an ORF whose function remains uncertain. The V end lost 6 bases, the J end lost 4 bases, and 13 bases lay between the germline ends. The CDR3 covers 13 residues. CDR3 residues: CASRTTQGYEQYF. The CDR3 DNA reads TGCGCCAGCAGGACGACACAGGGTTACGAGCAGTACTTC.

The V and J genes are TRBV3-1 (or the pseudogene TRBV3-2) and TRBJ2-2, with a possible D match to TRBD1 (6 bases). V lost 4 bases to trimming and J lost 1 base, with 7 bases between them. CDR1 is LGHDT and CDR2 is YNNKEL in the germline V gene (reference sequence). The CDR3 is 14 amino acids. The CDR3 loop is CASSPTGNTGELFF. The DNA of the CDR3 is TGTGCCAGCAGCCCGACAGGGAACACCGGGGAGCTGTTTTTT.

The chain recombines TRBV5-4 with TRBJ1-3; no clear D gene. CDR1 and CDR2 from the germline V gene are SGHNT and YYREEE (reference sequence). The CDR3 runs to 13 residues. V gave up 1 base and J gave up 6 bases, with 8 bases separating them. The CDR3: CASSLTEANTIYF. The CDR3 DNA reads TGTGCCAGCAGCTTGACAGAAGCAAACACCATATATTTT.

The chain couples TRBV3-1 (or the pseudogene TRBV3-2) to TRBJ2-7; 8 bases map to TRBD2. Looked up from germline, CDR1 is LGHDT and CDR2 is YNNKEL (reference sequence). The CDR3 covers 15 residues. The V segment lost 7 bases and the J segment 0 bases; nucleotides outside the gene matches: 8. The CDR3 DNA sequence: TGTGCCAGCATTCTTAGCGGGGCCCCCTCCTACGAGCAGTACTTC. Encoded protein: CASILSGAPSYEQYF.

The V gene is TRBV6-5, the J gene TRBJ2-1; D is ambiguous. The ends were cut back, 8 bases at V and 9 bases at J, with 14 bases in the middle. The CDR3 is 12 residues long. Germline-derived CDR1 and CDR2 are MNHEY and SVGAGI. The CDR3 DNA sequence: TGTGCCAGCCAAAGAAGTTATAGTGAGCAGTTCTTC. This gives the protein CASQRSYSEQFF.

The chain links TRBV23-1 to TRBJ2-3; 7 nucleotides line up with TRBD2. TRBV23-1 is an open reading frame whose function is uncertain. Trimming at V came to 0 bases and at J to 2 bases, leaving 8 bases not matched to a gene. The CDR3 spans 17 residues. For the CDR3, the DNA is TGCGCCAGCAGTCAATCGGTGAAGCGGGGATACACAGATACGCAGTATTTT. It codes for CASSQSVKRGYTDTQYF.

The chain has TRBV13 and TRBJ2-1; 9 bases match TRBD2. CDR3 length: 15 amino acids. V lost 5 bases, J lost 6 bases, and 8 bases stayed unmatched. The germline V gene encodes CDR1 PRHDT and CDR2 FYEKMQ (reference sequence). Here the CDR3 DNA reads TGTGCCAGCAGCACGGGGACTAGCAGGGCCAATGAGCAGTTCTTC. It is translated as CASSTGTSRANEQFF.

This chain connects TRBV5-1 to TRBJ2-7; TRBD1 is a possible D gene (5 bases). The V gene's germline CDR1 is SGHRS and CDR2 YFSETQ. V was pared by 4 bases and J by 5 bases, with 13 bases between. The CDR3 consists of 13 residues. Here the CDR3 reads CASSPPKGDEQYF. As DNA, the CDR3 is TGCGCCAGCAGCCCACCCAAAGGGGACGAGCAGTACTTC.

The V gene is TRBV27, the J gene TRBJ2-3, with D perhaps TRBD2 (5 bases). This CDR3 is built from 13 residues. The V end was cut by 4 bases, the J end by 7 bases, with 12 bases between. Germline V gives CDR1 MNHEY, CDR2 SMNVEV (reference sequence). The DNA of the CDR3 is TGTGCCAGCAGTTATGGAGGTGGTTATACGCAGTATTTT. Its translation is CASSYGGGYTQYF.

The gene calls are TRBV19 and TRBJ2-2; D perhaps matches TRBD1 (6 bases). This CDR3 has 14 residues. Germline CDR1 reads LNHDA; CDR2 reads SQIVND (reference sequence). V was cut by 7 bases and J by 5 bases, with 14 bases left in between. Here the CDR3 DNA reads TGTGCCAGTACCTCTGACAGGTCGACCGGGGAGCTGTTTTTT. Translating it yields CASTSDRSTGELFF.

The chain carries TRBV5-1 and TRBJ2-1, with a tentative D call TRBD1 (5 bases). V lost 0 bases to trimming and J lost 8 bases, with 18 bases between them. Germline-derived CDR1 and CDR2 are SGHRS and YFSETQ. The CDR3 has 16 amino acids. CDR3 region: CASSLGRGSTNDEQFF. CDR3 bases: TGCGCCAGCAGCTTGGGAAGGGGATCAACTAACGATGAGCAGTTCTTC.

CDR3 nucleotide sequence: TGTGCCACCAGTGATTTGCCCATAGCGGGAGGTAGGATTGAGCAGTTCTTC. Translated: CATSDLPIAGGRIEQFF. The genes are TRBV24-1 and TRBJ2-1; 10 bases match TRBD2. Trimming at V came to 0 bases and at J to 9 bases, leaving 10 bases not matched to a gene. CDR1 is KGHDR, CDR2 SFDVKD, per germline. The CDR3 length is 17 residues.

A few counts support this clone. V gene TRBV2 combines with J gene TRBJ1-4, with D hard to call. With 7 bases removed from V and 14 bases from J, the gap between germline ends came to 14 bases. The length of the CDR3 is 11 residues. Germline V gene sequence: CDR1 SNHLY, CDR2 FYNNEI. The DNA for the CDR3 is TGTGCCAGCACGTACAGCCAGTGGCTGTTTTTT. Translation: CASTYSQWLFF.

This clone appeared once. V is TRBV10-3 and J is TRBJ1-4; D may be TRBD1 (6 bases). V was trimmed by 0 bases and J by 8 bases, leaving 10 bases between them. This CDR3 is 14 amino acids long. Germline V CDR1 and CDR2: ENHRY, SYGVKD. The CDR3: CAISESRGREKLFF. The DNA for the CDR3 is TGTGCCATCAGTGAGTCCAGGGGAAGGGAAAAACTGTTTTTT.

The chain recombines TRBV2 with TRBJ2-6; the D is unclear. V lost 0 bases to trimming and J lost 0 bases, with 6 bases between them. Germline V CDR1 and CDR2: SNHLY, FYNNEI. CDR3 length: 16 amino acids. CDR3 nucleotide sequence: TGTGCCAGCAGTGAAGCTCGGACCTCTGGGGCCAACGTCCTGACTTTC. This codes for CASSEARTSGANVLTF. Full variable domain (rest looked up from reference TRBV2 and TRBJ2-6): EPEVTQTPSHQVTQMGQEVILRCVPISNHLYFYWYRQILGQKVEFLVSFYNNEISEKSEIFDDQFSVERPDGSNFTLKIRSTKLEDSAMYFCASSEARTSGANVLTFGAGSRLTVL.

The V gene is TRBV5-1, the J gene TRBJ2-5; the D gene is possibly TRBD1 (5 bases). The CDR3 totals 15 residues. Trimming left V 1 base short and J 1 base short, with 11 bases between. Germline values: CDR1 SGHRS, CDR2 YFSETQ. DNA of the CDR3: TGCGCCAGCAGCTTGTACCGACAGCCCCAAGAGACCCAGTACTTC. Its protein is CASSLYRQPQETQYF.

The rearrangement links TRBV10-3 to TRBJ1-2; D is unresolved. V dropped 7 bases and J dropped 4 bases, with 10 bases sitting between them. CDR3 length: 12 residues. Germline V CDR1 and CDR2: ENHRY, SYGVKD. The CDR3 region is CAINGISYGYTF. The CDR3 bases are TGTGCCATCAACGGGATAAGCTATGGCTACACCTTC.

The CDR3 reads CASSPQQASGANVLTF. CDR3 sequence (DNA): TGTGCCAGCAGCCCCCAACAAGCCTCTGGGGCCAACGTCCTGACTTTC. The genes are TRBV3-1 (or the pseudogene TRBV3-2) and TRBJ2-6, with D unresolved. CDR1 and CDR2 from the germline V gene are LGHDT and YNNKEL (reference sequence). The ends were cut back, 4 bases at V and 0 bases at J, with 10 bases in the middle. This CDR3 contains 16 residues.

Here the CDR3 reads CASSQDRGLAGWQETQYF. The CDR3 region has the DNA TGCGCCAGCAGCCAAGATCGAGGACTAGCGGGCTGGCAAGAGACCCAGTACTTC. The gene calls are TRBV4-3 and TRBJ2-5, with 11 bases matching TRBD2. After removal of 0 bases from V and 2 bases from J, the junction contained 8 bases not matched to a gene. This CDR3 has 18 residues. CDR1 and CDR2 (germline): LGHNA, YSLEER.

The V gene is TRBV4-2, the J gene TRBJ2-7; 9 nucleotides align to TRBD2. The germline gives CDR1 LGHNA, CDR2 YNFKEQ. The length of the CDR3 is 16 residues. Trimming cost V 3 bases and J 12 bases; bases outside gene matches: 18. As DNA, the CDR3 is TGTGCCAGCAGCCAGAGGTCTAGCGGGGAGCCTCGGGAGAGGTACTTC. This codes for CASSQRSSGEPRERYF.

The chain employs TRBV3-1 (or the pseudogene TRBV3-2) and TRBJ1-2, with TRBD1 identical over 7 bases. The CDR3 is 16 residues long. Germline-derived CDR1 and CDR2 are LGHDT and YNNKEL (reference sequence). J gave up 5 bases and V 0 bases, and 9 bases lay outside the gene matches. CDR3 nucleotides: TGTGCCAGCAGCCAAGATCTTCGGTCAGGGGGATATGGCTACACCTTC. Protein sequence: CASSQDLRSGGYGYTF.

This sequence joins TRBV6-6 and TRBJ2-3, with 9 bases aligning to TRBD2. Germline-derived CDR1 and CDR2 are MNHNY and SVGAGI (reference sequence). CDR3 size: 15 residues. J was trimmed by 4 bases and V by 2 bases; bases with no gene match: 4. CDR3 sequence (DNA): TGTGCCAGCAGTTACCTAGCGGGACTAGCAGATACGCAGTATTTT. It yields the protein CASSYLAGLADTQYF.

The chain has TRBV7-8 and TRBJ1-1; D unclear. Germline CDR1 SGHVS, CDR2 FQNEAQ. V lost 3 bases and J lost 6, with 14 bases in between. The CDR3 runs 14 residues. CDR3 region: CASSFRRPPAEAFF. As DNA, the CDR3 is TGTGCCAGCAGCTTCCGCAGACCACCCGCTGAAGCTTTCTTT.

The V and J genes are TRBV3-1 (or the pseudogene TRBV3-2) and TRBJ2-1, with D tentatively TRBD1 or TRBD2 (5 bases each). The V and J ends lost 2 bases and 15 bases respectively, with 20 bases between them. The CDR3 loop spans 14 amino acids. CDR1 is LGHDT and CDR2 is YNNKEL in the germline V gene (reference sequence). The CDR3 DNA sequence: TGTGCCAGCAGCCAAAATGATGGAGGCAGGGTCCCGTTCTTC. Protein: CASSQNDGGRVPFF.

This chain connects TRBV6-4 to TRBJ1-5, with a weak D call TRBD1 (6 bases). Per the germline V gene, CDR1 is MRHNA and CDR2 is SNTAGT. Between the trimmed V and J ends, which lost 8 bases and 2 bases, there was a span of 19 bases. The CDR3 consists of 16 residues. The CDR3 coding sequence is TGTGCCAGCCCCCAGGAAAGGGGGTACGGCAATCAGCCCCAGCATTTT. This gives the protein CASPQERGYGNQPQHF.

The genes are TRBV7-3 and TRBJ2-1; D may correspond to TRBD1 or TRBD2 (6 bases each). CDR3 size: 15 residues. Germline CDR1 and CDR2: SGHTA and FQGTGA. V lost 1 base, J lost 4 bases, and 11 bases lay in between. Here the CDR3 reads CASSLNGGVYNEQFF. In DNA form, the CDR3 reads TGTGCCAGCAGCTTAAACGGGGGCGTTTACAATGAGCAGTTCTTC. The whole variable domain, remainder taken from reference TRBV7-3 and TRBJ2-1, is GAGVSQTPSNKVTEKGKYVELRCDPISGHTALYWYRQSLGQGPEFLIYFQGTGAADDSGLPNDRFFAVRPEGSVSTLKIQRTERGDSAVYLCASSLNGGVYNEQFFGPGTRLTVL.

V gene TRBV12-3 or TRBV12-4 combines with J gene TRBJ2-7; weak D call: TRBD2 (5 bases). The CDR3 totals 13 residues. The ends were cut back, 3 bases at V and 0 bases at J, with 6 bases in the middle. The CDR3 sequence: CASSLRVSYEQYF. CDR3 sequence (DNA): TGTGCCAGCAGTTTGCGGGTCTCCTACGAGCAGTACTTC.

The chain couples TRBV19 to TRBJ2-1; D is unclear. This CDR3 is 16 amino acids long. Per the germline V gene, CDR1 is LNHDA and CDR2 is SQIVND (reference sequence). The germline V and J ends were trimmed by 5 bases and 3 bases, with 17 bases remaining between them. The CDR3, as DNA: TGTGCCAGTAGTTTCGGCCCTCGAGTGGGCTACAATGAGCAGTTCTTC. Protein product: CASSFGPRVGYNEQFF. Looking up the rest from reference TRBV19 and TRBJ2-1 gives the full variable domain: DGGITQSPKYLFRKEGQNVTLSCEQNLNHDAMYWYRQDPGQGLRLIYYSQIVNDFQKGDIAEGYSVSREKKESFPLTVTSAQKNPTAFYLCASSFGPRVGYNEQFFGPGTRLTVL.

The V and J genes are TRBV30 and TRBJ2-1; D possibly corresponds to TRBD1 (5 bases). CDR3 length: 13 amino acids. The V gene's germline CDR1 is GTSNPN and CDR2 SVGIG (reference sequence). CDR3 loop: CVLQGGSYNEQFF. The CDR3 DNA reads TGTGTCCTCCAGGGTGGTAGCTACAATGAGCAGTTCTTC. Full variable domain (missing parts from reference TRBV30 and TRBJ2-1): SQTIHQWPATLVQPVGSPLSLECTVEGTSNPNLYWYRQAAGRGLQLLFYSVGIGQISSEVPQNLSASRPQDRQFILSSKKLLLSDSGFYLCVLQGGSYNEQFFGPGTRLTVL.